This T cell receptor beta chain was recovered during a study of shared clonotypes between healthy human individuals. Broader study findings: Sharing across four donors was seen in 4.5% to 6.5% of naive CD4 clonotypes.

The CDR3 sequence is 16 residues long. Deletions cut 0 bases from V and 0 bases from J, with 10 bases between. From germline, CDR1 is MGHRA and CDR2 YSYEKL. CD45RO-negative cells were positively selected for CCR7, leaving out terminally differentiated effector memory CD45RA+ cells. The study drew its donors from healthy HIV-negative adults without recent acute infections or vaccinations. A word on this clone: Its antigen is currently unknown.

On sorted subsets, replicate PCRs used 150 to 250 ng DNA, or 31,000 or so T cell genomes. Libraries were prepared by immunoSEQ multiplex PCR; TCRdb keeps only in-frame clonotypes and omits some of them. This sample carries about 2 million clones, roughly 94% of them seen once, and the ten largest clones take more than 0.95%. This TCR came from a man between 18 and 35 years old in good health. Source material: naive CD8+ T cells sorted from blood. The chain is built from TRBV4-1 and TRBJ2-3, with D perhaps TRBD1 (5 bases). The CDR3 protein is CASSQDRAGSTDTQYF. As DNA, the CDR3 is TGCGCCAGCAGCCAAGATCGGGCAGGGAGCACAGATACGCAGTATTTT.